The 21 T cell receptor beta chains listed next were all sequenced from one sample in a study of graft-versus-host responses after intestinal transplantation. Investigators treated the graft tissue so that it released intraepithelial and lamina propria lymphocytes. The data were produced by immunoSEQ multiplex PCR, yet TCRdb's version contains in-frame clones alone and is incomplete. The sample carries approximately 12,000 clones, about 70% recorded once. Sequenced here: ileum tissue, sampled roughly 4.5 months after intestinal transplantation. Source of these receptors: a human patient who received an intestinal transplant, so some T cells may come from the graft donor.

This clone was observed a handful of times. V usage is TRBV5-4 and J usage is TRBJ2-5, with 9 bases identical to TRBD1. After removal of 4 bases from V and 5 bases from J, the junction contained 12 bases not matched to a gene. This CDR3 spans 16 amino acids. Germline assignment: CDR1 SGHNT and CDR2 YYREEE (reference sequence). The CDR3 loop is CASSPNGGQGRETQYF. CDR3 nucleotides: TGTGCCAGCAGCCCCAACGGGGGACAGGGTAGGGAGACCCAGTACTTC.

V and J are TRBV10-1 and TRBJ2-7; unclear D gene. This CDR3 is built from 11 residues. CDR1 is WNHNN and CDR2 is SYGVQD in the germline V gene (reference sequence). V was pared by 5 bases and J by 4 bases, with 6 bases between. Here the CDR3 DNA reads TGCGCCAGCAGTTGGCTGTACGAGCAGTACTTC. Its protein is CASSWLYEQYF.

In this sample, this clone turned up once. The V and J genes are TRBV28 and TRBJ2-3, with 13 bases identical to TRBD2. Looked up from germline, CDR1 is MDHEN and CDR2 is SYDVKM. V dropped 6 bases and J dropped 10; count of bases not matched to a gene: 13. There are 16 residues in the CDR3. This CDR3 is CASRPGTSGTGTAQYF. The CDR3 coding sequence is TGTGCCAGCAGACCCGGGACTAGCGGGACGGGGACGGCGCAGTATTTT.

CDR3: CASSAGTGGREQFF. Written as DNA, the CDR3 is TGTGCCAGCAGCGCGGGGACAGGGGGCAGGGAGCAGTTCTTC. The chain employs TRBV7-3 and TRBJ2-1, with 12 bases that match TRBD1. The CDR3 loop spans 14 amino acids. From germline, CDR1 is SGHTA and CDR2 FQGTGA. Germline trimming cut 5 bases from V and 10 bases from J; bases unmatched to any gene: 6.

The chain combines TRBV5-8 with TRBJ2-3, with D maybe TRBD1 (5 bases). V lost 1 base to trimming and J lost 1 base, with 13 bases between them. The CDR3 extends over 16 amino acids. Germline V gives CDR1 SGHTS, CDR2 YDEGEE. This chain's CDR3 is CASSLRGHMGTDTQYF. The DNA for the CDR3 is TGTGCCAGCAGCTTGAGGGGCCACATGGGCACAGATACGCAGTATTTT.

This clone is judged large. The J gene is TRBJ2-7, the V gene TRBV28; the match to TRBD2 covers 9 bases. The germline gives CDR1 MDHEN, CDR2 SYDVKM. The length of the CDR3 is 15 residues. J gave up 1 base and V 3 bases, and 4 bases lay outside the gene matches. The DNA for the CDR3 is TGTGCCAGCAGTTTTGCCCTAGCGGGGTCCTACGAGCAGTACTTC. Translating it yields CASSFALAGSYEQYF.

This clone has a handful of counts. Other DNA sequences from this sample encode an identical CDR3 as well. The chain employs TRBV23-1 and TRBJ1-6; D is unclear. TRBV23-1 is an open reading frame whose function is uncertain. The germline V and J ends were trimmed by 0 bases and 5 bases, with 5 bases remaining between them. CDR3 size: 14 residues. The CDR3 is CASSQSQDNSPLHF. The CDR3 DNA reads TGCGCCAGCAGTCAATCGCAGGATAATTCACCCCTCCACTTT.

The gene calls are TRBV7-2 and TRBJ2-4; TRBD1 matches 9 bases. Germline CDR1 is SGHTA and CDR2 is FQGNSA. The ends lost 8 bases at V and 0 bases at J; junction bases unmatched: 14. The CDR3 has 18 residues. CDR3: CASRLGTGTLLAKNIQYF. In DNA form, the CDR3 reads TGTGCCAGCCGACTCGGGACAGGGACTCTTTTAGCCAAAAACATTCAGTACTTC. The full variable domain, rest sourced from reference TRBV7-2 and TRBJ2-4, is GAGVSQSPSNKVTEKGKDVELRCDPISGHTALYWYRQSLGQGLEFLIYFQGNSAPDKSGLPSDRFSAERTGGSVSTLTIQRTQQEDSAVYLCASRLGTGTLLAKNIQYFGAGTRLSVL.

This sequence joins TRBV6-1 and TRBJ2-1; TRBD2 aligns across 11 bases. After removal of 5 bases from V and 8 bases from J, the junction contained 5 bases not matched to a gene. The CDR3 loop spans 14 amino acids. Germline-derived CDR1 and CDR2 are MNHNS and SASEGT. The CDR3 coding sequence is TGTGCCAGCAGTATAGCGGGGGGGGTCTATGAGCAGTTCTTC. Protein product: CASSIAGGVYEQFF.

This sequence joins TRBV7-8 and TRBJ2-6; TRBD1 agrees at 9 bases. The V gene end was trimmed by 5 bases and the J gene end by 4 bases; junction bases not matched to a gene: 6. There are 16 residues in the CDR3. Germline V gene data show CDR1 as SGHVS and CDR2 as FQNEAQ. CDR3 residues: CASSTGTGSGANVLTF. The CDR3 DNA reads as TGTGCCAGCAGCACGGGGACAGGGTCCGGGGCCAACGTCCTGACTTTC.

The chain employs TRBV19 and TRBJ1-2; no clear D gene. Trimming pared 5 bases from V and 1 base from J, leaving 11 bases between. Germline V CDR1 and CDR2: LNHDA, SQIVND (reference sequence). The CDR3 has 14 residues. CDR3 in amino acids: CASSLRRSNYGYTF. CDR3 bases: TGTGCCAGTAGTCTACGTCGTAGTAACTATGGCTACACCTTC.

V usage is TRBV7-2 and J usage is TRBJ2-1, with D maybe TRBD1 (6 bases). The CDR3 length is 14 residues. V shed 5 bases and J shed 6 bases, with 14 bases lying between them. Germline CDR1 is SGHTA and CDR2 is FQGNSA. As DNA, the CDR3 is TGTGCCAGCAGCCCCAGGGGTTGGGGCAATGAGCAGTTCTTC. This translates into CASSPRGWGNEQFF.

The V call is TRBV7-9, the J call TRBJ2-5, with 9 bases that match TRBD1. The germline gives CDR1 SEHNR, CDR2 FQNEAQ (reference sequence). J lost 6 bases, V lost 5 bases, and 7 bases had no gene match. This CDR3 contains 14 residues. For the CDR3, the DNA is TGTGCCAGCAGCCCCTGGACAGGGGAACAGACCCAGTACTTC. It specifies CASSPWTGEQTQYF.

V is TRBV9 and J is TRBJ1-1, with no clear D. The germline V gene encodes CDR1 SGDLS and CDR2 YYNGEE. The CDR3 is 12 residues long. V was clipped by 3 bases and J by 1 base, with 4 bases between them. CDR3 loop: CASSGQNTEAFF. The CDR3 DNA sequence: TGTGCCAGCAGCGGACAGAACACTGAAGCTTTCTTT.

This clone has a single count. The rearrangement links TRBV7-9 to TRBJ2-1; D is ambiguous. Germline CDR1 is SEHNR and CDR2 is FQNEAQ (reference sequence). The V and J ends lost 1 base and 8 bases respectively, with 9 bases between them. The CDR3 runs 13 residues. DNA of the CDR3: TGTGCCAGCAGCTTAGTACTGGGCGATGAGCAGTTCTTC. This encodes CASSLVLGDEQFF.

The J gene is TRBJ1-6, the V gene TRBV6-1; D unclear. V shed 4 bases and J shed 7 bases, with 17 bases lying between them. This CDR3 contains 16 residues. Looked up from germline, CDR1 is MNHNS and CDR2 is SASEGT. The CDR3 DNA reads TGTGCCAGCAGTGCCGCGGGGTACCGCGCGAATTCACCCCTCCACTTT. This encodes CASSAAGYRANSPLHF.

This chain joins TRBV28 and TRBJ2-1; 7 positions agree with TRBD2. The CDR3 sequence is 14 residues long. Losses at the gene ends were 7 bases for V and 8 bases for J; bases not matched to a gene: 11. Germline CDR1 MDHEN, CDR2 SYDVKM. The CDR3 DNA follows: TGTGCCAGCACCCCGGTGGGCGGGAGCGATGAGCAGTTCTTC. It encodes CASTPVGGSDEQFF.

The V and J genes are TRBV6-6 and TRBJ1-2; tentative D call: TRBD1 (5 bases). Germline V gives CDR1 MNHNY, CDR2 SVGAGI (reference sequence). The germline V and J ends were trimmed by 8 bases and 1 base, with 14 bases remaining between them. CDR3 length: 14 residues. The CDR3 DNA reads as TGTGCCAGCGGGCGGGACGGCGTTAACTATGGCTACACCTTC. Translated: CASGRDGVNYGYTF.

The chain combines TRBV4-2 with TRBJ2-7; no clear D gene. Trimming stripped 0 bases from V and 7 bases from J, with 10 bases between. The CDR3 is 13 residues long. Germline CDR1 LGHNA, CDR2 YNFKEQ. CDR3 loop: CASSQDLLGEQYF. The CDR3 bases are TGTGCCAGCAGCCAAGACCTACTCGGGGAGCAGTACTTC.

The chain combines TRBV6-5 with TRBJ2-1, with 7 bases that match TRBD1. CDR1 and CDR2 from the germline V gene are MNHEY and SVGAGI. The V gene end was trimmed by 6 bases and the J gene end by 2 bases; junction bases not matched to a gene: 4. This CDR3 is built from 14 residues. CDR3 in DNA: TGTGCCAGCAGCTTACAGGGGACCTACAATGAGCAGTTCTTC. It yields the protein CASSLQGTYNEQFF.

The V call is TRBV6-1, the J call TRBJ2-1; tentative D call: TRBD1 (7 bases). Germline lookup yields CDR1 MNHNS and CDR2 SASEGT. The germline V and J ends were trimmed by 6 bases and 6 bases, with 12 bases remaining between them. The CDR3 runs 13 residues. CDR3 residues: CASRRDSRNEQFF. The CDR3 region has the DNA TGTGCCAGCAGGCGGGACAGCCGCAATGAGCAGTTCTTC.